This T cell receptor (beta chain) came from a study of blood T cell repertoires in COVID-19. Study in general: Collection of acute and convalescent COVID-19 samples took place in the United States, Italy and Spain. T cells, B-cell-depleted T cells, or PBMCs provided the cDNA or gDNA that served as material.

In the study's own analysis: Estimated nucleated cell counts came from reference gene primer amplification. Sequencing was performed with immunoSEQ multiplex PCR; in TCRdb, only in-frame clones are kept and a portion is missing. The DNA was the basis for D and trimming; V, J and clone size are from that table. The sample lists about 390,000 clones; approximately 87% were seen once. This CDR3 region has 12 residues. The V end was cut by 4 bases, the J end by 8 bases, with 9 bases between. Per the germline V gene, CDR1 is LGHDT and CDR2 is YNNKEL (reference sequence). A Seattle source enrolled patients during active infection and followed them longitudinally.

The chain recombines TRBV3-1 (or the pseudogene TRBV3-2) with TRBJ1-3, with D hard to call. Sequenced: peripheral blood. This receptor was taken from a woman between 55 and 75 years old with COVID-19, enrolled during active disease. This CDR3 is CASSLSGYTIYF. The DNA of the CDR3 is TGTGCCAGCAGCCTAAGCGGATACACCATATATTTT.